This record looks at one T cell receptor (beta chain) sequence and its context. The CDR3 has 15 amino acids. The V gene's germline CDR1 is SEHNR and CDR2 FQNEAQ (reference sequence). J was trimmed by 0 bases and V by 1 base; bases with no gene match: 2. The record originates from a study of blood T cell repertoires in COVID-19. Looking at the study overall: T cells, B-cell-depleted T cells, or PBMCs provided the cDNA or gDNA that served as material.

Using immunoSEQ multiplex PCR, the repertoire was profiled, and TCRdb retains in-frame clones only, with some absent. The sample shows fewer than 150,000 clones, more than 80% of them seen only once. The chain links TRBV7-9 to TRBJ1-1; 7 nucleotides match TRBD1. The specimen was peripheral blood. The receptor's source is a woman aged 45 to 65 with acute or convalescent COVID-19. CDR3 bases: TGTGCCAGCAGCTTAGGGGGGACAGTGAACACTGAAGCTTTCTTT. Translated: CASSLGGTVNTEAFF.